This T cell receptor beta chain originates from a study of T cell repertoires in cytomegalovirus infection. The overall study: The authors relied on CMV epitopes, both recently identified HLA-C-restricted and well-studied HLA-B-restricted.

TCRdb reprocessed the reads with MiXCR, giving one entry per CDR3 protein. Of about 400,000 distinct CDR3 sequences listed, about 35% are singletons. Details on this clonotype: As yet, its antigen is unknown.

The CDR3 runs to 14 residues. From germline, CDR1 is SGHVT and CDR2 SQSDAQ. V was shortened by 4 bases and J by 2 bases, with 11 bases between the two germline ends. Study results and limitations: In two of eight donors, the top clonotype was HLA-C-restricted CMV-specific. Summed public TCR beta family frequency identified CMV carriers bearing the relevant HLA.

This sample comprised cultured PBMCs, obtained from culture after CMV antigen stimulation. This sequence joins TRBV7-4 and TRBJ2-5; no clear D. This sequence originates from a human donor in good health (CMV status not recorded). Some clones in this sample may be carry-over from other donors' samples. The CDR3, as DNA: TGTGCCAGCAGCTCAGGACGGGTTCAAGAGACCCAGTACTTC. Encoded protein: CASSSGRVQETQYF.